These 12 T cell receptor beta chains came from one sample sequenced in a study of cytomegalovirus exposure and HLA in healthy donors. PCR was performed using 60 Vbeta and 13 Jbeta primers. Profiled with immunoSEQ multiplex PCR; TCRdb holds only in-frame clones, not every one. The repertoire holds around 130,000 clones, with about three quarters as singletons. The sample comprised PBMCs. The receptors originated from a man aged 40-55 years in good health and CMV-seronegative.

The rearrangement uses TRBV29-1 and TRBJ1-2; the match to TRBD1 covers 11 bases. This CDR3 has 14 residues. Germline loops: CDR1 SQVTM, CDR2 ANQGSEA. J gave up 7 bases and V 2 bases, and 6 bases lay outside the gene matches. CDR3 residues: CSVEIGQGASGYTF. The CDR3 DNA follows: TGCAGCGTTGAAATCGGACAGGGGGCTAGTGGCTACACCTTC.

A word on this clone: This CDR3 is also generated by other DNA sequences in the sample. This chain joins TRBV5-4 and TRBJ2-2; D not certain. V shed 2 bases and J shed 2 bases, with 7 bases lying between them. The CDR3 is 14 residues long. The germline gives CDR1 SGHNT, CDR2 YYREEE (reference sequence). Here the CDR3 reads CASSFSVNTGELFF. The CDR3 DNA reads TGTGCCAGCAGCTTTTCAGTAAACACCGGGGAGCTGTTTTTT.

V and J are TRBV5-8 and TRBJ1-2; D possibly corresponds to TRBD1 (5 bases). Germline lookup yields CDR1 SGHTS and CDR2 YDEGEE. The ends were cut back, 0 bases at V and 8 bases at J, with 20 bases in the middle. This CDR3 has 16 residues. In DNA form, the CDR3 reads TGTGCCAGCAGCTTGGCCGTGGCTCGGAGGGGTATCGGCTACACCTTC. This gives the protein CASSLAVARRGIGYTF.

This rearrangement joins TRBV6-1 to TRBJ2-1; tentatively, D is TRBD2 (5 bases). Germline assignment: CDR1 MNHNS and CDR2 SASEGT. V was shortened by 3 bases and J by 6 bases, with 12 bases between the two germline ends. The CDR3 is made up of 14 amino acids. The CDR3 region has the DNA TGTGCCAGCAGTGACGGTCTAGCAAGCAATGAGCAGTTCTTC. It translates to CASSDGLASNEQFF.

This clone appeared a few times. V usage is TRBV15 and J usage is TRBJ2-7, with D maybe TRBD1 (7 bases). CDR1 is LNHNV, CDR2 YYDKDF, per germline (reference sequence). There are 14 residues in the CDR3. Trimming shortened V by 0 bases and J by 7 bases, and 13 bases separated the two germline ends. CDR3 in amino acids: CATSRDLTGREQYF. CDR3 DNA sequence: TGTGCCACCAGCAGAGACCTGACAGGGAGGGAGCAGTACTTC.

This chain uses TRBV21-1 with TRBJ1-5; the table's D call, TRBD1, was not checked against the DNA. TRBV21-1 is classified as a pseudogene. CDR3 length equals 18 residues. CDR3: CASSPPWDRILSNQPQHF. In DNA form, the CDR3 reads TGTGCCAGCAGCCCCCCGTGGGACAGAATTCTTAGCAATCAGCCCCAGCATTTT.

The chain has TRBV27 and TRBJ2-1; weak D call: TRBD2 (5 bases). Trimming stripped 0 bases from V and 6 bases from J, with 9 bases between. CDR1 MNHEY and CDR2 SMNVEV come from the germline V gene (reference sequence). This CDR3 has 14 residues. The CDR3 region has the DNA TGTGCCAGCAGTTTATCTTTAGCGCGCAATGAGCAGTTCTTC. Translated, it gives CASSLSLARNEQFF.

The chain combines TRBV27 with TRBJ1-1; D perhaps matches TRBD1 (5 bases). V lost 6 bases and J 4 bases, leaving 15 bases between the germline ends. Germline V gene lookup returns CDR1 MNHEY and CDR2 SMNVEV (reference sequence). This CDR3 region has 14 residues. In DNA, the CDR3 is TGTGCCAGCAGCTCATGGGGGGGACTCACTGAAGCTTTCTTT. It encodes CASSSWGGLTEAFF.

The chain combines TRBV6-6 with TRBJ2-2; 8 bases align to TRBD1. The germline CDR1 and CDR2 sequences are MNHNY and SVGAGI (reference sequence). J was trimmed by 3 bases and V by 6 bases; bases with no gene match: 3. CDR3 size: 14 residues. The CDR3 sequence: CASSQQGDTGELFF. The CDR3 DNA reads TGTGCCAGCAGCCAACAGGGGGACACCGGGGAGCTGTTTTTT.

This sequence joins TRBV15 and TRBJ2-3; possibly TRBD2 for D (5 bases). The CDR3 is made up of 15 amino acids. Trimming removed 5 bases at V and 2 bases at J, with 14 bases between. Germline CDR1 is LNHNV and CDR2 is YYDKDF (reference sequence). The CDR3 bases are TGTGCCACCAGCCCTCGGACTTACATCACAGATACGCAGTATTTT. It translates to CATSPRTYITDTQYF.

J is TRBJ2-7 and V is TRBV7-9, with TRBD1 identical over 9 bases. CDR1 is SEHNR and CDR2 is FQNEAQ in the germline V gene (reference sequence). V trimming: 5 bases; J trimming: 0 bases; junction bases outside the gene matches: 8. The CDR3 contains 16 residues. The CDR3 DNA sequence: TGTGCCAGCAGCCCCCGGACAGGGGCGGCCTCCTACGAGCAGTACTTC. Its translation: CASSPRTGAASYEQYF.

The CDR3 region is CASSIPGGSYGYTF. The CDR3 coding sequence is TGTGCCAGCAGCATTCCAGGGGGCTCCTATGGCTACACCTTC. The chain links TRBV2 to TRBJ1-2, with TRBD1 matching 8 bases. The CDR3 contains 14 residues. V gave up 6 bases and J gave up 4 bases; unmatched junction bases: 7. Germline lookup yields CDR1 SNHLY and CDR2 FYNNEI.